The 10 T cell receptor beta chains below come from one sample, sequenced in a study of CD8 T cells in Susac syndrome. An amount of RNA that ranged from roughly 0.5 to 1 ug was reverse transcribed with random hexamers. TCRdb reprocessed the immunoSEQ multiplex PCR reads with MiXCR, giving one entry per CDR3 protein. The table has about 210,000 distinct CDR3 sequences, 95% seen once; the top ten hold roughly 0.1%. What was sequenced was CD4+ T cells from PBMCs. The source of these receptors is a human donor with multiple sclerosis.

This rearrangement joins TRBV2 to TRBJ2-7; weak D call: TRBD2 (6 bases). V dropped 8 bases and J dropped 1 base, with 15 bases sitting between them. CDR1 and CDR2 from the germline V gene are SNHLY and FYNNEI. CDR3 length: 14 residues. The CDR3 spells CASGARGHSYEQYF. CDR3 DNA sequence: TGTGCCAGCGGAGCGCGGGGCCATTCCTACGAGCAGTACTTC.

Only one count was recorded for this clonotype. V usage is TRBV3-1 and J usage is TRBJ2-7; TRBD1 is a possible D gene (6 bases). The CDR3 consists of 16 residues. Germline assignment: CDR1 LGHDT and CDR2 YNNKEL (reference sequence). Trimming stripped 4 bases from V and 2 bases from J, with 18 bases between. DNA for the CDR3: TGTGCCAGCAGCCCATCCGACAGGCCGACACCCTACGAGCAGTACTTC. Its translation is CASSPSDRPTPYEQYF.

This rearrangement joins TRBV7-2 to TRBJ2-3; unclear D gene. There are 13 residues in the CDR3. V gave up 5 bases and J gave up 2 bases, with 8 bases separating them. Germline loops: CDR1 SGHTA, CDR2 FQGNSA. In DNA, the CDR3 is TGTGCCAGCAGCCTACGGCCCACAGATACGCAGTATTTT. Its translation: CASSLRPTDTQYF.

V usage is TRBV29-1 and J usage is TRBJ2-7, with TRBD1 identical over 8 bases. CDR1 and CDR2 from the germline V gene are SQVTM and ANQGSEA. This CDR3 is 12 amino acids long. V trimming: 6 bases; J trimming: 3 bases; junction bases outside the gene matches: 4. The CDR3 reads CSVRGTGYEQYF. The CDR3 DNA reads as TGCAGCGTCCGGGGGACAGGCTACGAGCAGTACTTC.

The gene calls are TRBV30 and TRBJ2-5; D gene unclear. This CDR3 has 14 amino acids. The V and J ends lost 3 bases and 2 bases respectively, with 13 bases between them. Germline V CDR1 and CDR2: GTSNPN, SVGIG (reference sequence). Here the CDR3 DNA reads TGTGCCTGGAGACCCAGTCGGCGGCAAGAGACCCAGTACTTC. It specifies CAWRPSRRQETQYF.

This chain connects TRBV12-3 or TRBV12-4 to TRBJ2-1, with 11 positions matching TRBD2. Trimming at V came to 9 bases and at J to 4 bases, leaving 8 bases not matched to a gene. CDR3 size: 15 residues. The CDR3 protein is CASGRTSGRYNEQFF. The DNA for the CDR3 is TGTGCCAGTGGTAGGACTAGCGGGCGTTACAATGAGCAGTTCTTC.

The chain combines TRBV30 with TRBJ1-5, with 7 bases aligning to TRBD1. V lost 3 bases and J lost 0; bases outside the gene matches: 8. Germline loops: CDR1 GTSNPN, CDR2 SVGIG (reference sequence). The CDR3 has 16 amino acids. This CDR3 is CAWSGRGESSNQPQHF. The CDR3 nucleotides are TGTGCCTGGAGCGGCAGGGGGGAGAGTAGCAATCAGCCCCAGCATTTT. The variable domain in full, with the rest retrieved from reference TRBV30 and TRBJ1-5, is SQTIHQWPATLVQPVGSPLSLECTVEGTSNPNLYWYRQAAGRGLQLLFYSVGIGQISSEVPQNLSASRPQDRQFILSSKKLLLSDSGFYLCAWSGRGESSNQPQHFGDGTRLSIL.

The chain recombines TRBV2 with TRBJ2-3; the D is unclear. Germline values: CDR1 SNHLY, CDR2 FYNNEI. The CDR3 sequence is 10 residues long. The V and J ends lost 7 bases and 7 bases respectively, with 6 bases between them. The CDR3 bases are TGTGCCAGCAAATCGAATACGCAGTATTTT. This codes for CASKSNTQYF.

The chain has TRBV12-3 or TRBV12-4 and TRBJ2-5; D not resolved. The V end was cut by 7 bases, the J end by 3 bases, with 15 bases between. CDR3 size: 14 residues. The CDR3 region is CASTLGWVKETQYF. In DNA form, the CDR3 reads TGTGCCAGCACTCTCGGATGGGTTAAAGAGACCCAGTACTTC.

The rearrangement joins TRBV5-4 to TRBJ2-7; perhaps TRBD2 as D (6 bases). Trimming pared 4 bases from V and 0 bases from J, leaving 17 bases between. Germline V CDR1 and CDR2: SGHNT, YYREEE (reference sequence). This CDR3 has 16 residues. The CDR3 DNA sequence: TGTGCCAGCAGCATCCGAAAGGAGGGAGGCTCCTACGAGCAGTACTTC. Translating it yields CASSIRKEGGSYEQYF. Full variable domain (missing parts from reference TRBV5-4 and TRBJ2-7): ETGVTQSPTHLIKTRGQQVTLRCSSQSGHNTVSWYQQALGQGPQFIFQYYREEENGRGNFPPRFSGLQFPNYSSELNVNALELDDSALYLCASSIRKEGGSYEQYFGPGTRLTVT.